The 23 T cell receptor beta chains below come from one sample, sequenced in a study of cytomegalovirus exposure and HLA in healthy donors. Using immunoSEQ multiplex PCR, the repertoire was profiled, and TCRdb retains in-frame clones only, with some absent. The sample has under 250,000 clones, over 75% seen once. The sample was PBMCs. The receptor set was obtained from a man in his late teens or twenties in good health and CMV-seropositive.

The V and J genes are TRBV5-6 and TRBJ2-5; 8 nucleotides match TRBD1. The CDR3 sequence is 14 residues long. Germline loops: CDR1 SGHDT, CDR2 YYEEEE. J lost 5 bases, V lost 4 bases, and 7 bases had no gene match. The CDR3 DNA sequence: TGTGCCAGCAGCCCACAGGGGGGCGTGGAGACCCAGTACTTC. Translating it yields CASSPQGGVETQYF. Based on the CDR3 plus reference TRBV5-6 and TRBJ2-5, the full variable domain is DAGVTQSPTHLIKTRGQQVTLRCSPKSGHDTVSWYQQALGQGPQFIFQYYEEEERQRGNFPDRFSGHQFPNYSSELNVNALLLGDSALYLCASSPQGGVETQYFGPGTRLLVL.

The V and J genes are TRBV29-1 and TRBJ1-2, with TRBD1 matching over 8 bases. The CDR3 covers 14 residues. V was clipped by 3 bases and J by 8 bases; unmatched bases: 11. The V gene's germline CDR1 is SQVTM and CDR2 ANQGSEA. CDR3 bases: TGCAGCGTTGATTCAGTCAGGGGGCGAGGAGGCTACACCTTC. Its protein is CSVDSVRGRGGYTF.

CDR3 amino acids: CASSELLPHEQYF. The CDR3 nucleotides are TGTGCCAGCAGTGAACTGCTGCCCCACGAGCAGTACTTC. The chain links TRBV2 to TRBJ2-7; D call uncertain. The CDR3 runs to 13 residues. Trimming removed 2 bases from V and 5 bases from J, with 10 bases in between. Per germline, CDR1 SNHLY and CDR2 FYNNEI.

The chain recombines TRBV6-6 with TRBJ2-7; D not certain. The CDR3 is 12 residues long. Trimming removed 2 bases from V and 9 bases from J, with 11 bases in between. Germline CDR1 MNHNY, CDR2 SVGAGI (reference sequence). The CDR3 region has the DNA TGTGCCAGCAGTTACGCGCAGGCCGGGCAGTACTTC. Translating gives CASSYAQAGQYF.

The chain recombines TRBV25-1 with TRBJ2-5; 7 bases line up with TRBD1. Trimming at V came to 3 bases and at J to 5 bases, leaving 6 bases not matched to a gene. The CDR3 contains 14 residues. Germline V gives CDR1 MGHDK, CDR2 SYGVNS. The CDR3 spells CASSDPTGIETQYF. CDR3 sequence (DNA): TGTGCCAGCAGTGATCCGACAGGGATCGAGACCCAGTACTTC. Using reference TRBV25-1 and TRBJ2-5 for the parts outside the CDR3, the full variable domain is EADIYQTPRYLVIGTGKKITLECSQTMGHDKMYWYQQDPGMELHLIHYSYGVNSTEKGDLSSESTVSRIRTEHFPLTLESARPSHTSQYLCASSDPTGIETQYFGPGTRLLVL.

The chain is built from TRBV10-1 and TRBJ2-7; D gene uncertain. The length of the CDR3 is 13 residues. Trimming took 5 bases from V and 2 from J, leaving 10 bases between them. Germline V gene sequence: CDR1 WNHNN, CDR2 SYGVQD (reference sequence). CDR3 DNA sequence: TGCGCCAGCAGTTCAACGAACGCCTACGAGCAGTACTTC. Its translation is CASSSTNAYEQYF.

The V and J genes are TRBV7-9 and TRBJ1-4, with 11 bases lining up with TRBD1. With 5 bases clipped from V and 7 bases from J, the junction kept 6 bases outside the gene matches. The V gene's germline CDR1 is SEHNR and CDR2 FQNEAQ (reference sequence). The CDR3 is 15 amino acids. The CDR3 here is CASSRRDRGTEKLFF. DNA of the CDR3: TGTGCCAGCAGCCGTAGGGACAGGGGGACTGAAAAACTGTTTTTT.

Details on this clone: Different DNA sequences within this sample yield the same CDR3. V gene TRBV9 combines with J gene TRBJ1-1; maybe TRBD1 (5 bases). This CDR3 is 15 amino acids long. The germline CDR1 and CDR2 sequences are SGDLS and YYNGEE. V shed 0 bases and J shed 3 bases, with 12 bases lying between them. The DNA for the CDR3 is TGTGCCAGCAGCGTAGAGGGTTGGGGGGACACTGAAGCTTTCTTT. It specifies CASSVEGWGDTEAFF.

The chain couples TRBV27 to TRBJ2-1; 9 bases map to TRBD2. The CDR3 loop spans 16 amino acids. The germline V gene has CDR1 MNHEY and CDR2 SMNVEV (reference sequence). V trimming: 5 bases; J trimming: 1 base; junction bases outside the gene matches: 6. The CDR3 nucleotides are TGTGCCAGCAGTCCCATTAGCGGGAGTTCCTACAATGAGCAGTTCTTC. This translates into CASSPISGSSYNEQFF.

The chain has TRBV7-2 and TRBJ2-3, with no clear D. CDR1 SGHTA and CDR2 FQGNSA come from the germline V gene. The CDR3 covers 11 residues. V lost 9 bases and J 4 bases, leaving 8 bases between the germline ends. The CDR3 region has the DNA TGTGCCAGGGGTGAACCAGATACGCAGTATTTT. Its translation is CARGEPDTQYF.

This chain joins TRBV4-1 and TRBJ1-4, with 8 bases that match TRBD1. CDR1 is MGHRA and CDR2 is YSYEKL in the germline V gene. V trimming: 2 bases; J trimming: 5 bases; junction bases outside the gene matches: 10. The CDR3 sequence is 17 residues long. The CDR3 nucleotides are TGCGCCAGCAGCCAATTTGCCCCCCGGACAGGGAATGAAAAACTGTTTTTT. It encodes CASSQFAPRTGNEKLFF.

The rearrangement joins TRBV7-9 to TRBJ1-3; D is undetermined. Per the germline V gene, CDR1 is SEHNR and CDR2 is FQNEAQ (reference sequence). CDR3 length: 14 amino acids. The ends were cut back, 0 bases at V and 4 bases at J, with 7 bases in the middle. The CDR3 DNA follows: TGTGCCAGCAGCTTAGCCGCGGAAGGAAACACCATATATTTT. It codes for CASSLAAEGNTIYF. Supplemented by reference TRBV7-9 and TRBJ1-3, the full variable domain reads DTGVSQNPRHKITKRGQNVTFRCDPISEHNRLYWYRQTLGQGPEFLTYFQNEAQLEKSRLLSDRFSAERPKGSFSTLEIQRTEQGDSAMYLCASSLAAEGNTIYFGEGSWLTVV.

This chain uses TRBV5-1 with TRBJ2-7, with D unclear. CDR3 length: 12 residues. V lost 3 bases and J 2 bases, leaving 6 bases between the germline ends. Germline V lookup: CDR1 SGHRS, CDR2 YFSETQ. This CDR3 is CASSSGAYEQYF. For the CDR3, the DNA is TGCGCCAGCAGCTCTGGGGCCTACGAGCAGTACTTC.

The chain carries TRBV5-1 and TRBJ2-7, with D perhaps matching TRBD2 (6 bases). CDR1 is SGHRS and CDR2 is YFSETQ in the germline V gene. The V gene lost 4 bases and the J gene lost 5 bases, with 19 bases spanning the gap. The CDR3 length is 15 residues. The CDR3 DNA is TGCGCCAGCAGCCCCCGGGACTCCAAGTGGGACGAGCAGTACTTC. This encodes CASSPRDSKWDEQYF.

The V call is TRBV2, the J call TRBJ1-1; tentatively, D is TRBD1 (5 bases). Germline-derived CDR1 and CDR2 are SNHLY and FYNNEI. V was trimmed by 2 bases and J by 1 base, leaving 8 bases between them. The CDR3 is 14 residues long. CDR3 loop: CASSEQQENTEAFF. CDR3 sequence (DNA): TGTGCCAGCAGTGAACAACAGGAGAACACTGAAGCTTTCTTT.

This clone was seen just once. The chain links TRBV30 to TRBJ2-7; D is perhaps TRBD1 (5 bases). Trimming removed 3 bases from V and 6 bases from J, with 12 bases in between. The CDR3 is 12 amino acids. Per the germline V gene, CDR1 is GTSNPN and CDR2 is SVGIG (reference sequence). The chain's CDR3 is CAWSNAGFEQYF. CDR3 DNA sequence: TGTGCCTGGAGCAATGCAGGGTTCGAGCAGTACTTC.

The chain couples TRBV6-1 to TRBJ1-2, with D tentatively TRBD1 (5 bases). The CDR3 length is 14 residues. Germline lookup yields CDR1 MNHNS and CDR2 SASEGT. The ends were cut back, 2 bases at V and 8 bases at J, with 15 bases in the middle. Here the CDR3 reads CASSEFMGRQGYTF. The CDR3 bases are TGTGCCAGCAGTGAATTTATGGGACGACAAGGCTACACCTTC.

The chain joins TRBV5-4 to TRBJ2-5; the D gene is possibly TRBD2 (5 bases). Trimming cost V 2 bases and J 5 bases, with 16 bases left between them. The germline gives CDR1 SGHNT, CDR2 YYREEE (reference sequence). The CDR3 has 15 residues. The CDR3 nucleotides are TGTGCCAGCAGCTTAGGTTCCTCCCCGGGGGAGACCCAGTACTTC. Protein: CASSLGSSPGETQYF.

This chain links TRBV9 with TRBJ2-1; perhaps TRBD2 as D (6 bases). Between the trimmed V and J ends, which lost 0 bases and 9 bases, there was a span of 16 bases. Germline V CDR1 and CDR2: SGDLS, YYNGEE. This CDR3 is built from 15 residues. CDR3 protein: CASSVAPGVGGEQFF. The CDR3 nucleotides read TGTGCCAGCAGCGTAGCCCCTGGAGTCGGGGGTGAGCAGTTCTTC.

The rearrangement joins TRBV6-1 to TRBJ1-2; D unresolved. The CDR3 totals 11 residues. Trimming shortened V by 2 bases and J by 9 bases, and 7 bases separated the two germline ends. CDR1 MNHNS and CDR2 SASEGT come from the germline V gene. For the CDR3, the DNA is TGTGCCAGCAGTGAAAATTGGAGCTACACCTTC. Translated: CASSENWSYTF.

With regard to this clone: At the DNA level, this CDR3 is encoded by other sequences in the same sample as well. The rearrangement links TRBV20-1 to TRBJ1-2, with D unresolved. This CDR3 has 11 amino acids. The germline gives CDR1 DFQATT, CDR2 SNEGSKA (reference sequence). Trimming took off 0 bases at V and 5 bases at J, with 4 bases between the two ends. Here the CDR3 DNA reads TGCAGTGCTAGAGATTCGTATGGCTACACCTTC. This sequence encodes CSARDSYGYTF.

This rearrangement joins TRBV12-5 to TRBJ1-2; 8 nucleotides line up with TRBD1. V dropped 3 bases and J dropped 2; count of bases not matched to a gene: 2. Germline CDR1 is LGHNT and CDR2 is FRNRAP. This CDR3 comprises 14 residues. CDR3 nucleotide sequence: TGTGCTAGTGGTTTCGGGGACAGGAACTATGGCTACACCTTC. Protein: CASGFGDRNYGYTF.

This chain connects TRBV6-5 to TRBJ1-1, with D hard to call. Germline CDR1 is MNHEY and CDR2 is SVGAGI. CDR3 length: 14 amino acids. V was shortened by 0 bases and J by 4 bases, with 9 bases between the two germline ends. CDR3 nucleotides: TGTGCCAGCAGTTACTCGAATTGGGGCACTGAAGCTTTCTTT. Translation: CASSYSNWGTEAFF.